This T cell receptor (beta chain) was identified in a study of shared clonotypes between healthy human individuals. Overall study: Used for every donor were three CD4 naive, three CD4 memory, two CD8 naive and one CD8 memory plate. General study points: It was observed that 5% to 6.5% of naive CD4 clonotypes were shared across a few donors.

Worth noting for this clone: Its antigen is not identified.

The assay was immunoSEQ multiplex PCR, and TCRdb's table has in-frame clones only and misses some. Seen here are about 2.2 million clones, over 85% observed once, and the top ten hold less than 2%. It was CD45RO-negative cells, positively selected for CCR7, that made up naive CD8 cells, with terminally differentiated effector memory CD45RA+ cells excluded. The study enrolled healthy HIV-negative adults without recent acute infections or vaccinations as donors. Nashville, Tennessee was home to all donors, who were Caucasian adults. Sequencing used naive CD8+ T cells from PBMCs. The clonotype originates from a man aged 18 to 30 in good health. Some clones in this sample may be carry-over from other donors' samples.

CDR3 coding DNA: TGTGCCAGTAGGGGGGTCCCGAGCTCCTACAATGAGCAGTTCTTC. Translating it yields CASRGVPSSYNEQFF. The chain joins TRBV19 to TRBJ2-1; D may correspond to TRBD1 or TRBD2 (5 bases each). In germline, CDR1 is LNHDA, CDR2 SQIVND (reference sequence). The V and J ends lost 6 bases and 0 bases respectively, with 12 bases between them. The CDR3 has 15 amino acids.